This is a list of T cell receptor beta chains from one sample in a study of spatial heterogeneity in lung cancer. TCRdb reprocessed the 5' RACE reads via MiXCR and lists one record per CDR3 protein. The table has 40,000 to 55,000 distinct CDR3 sequences, roughly an eighth seen once. Specimen: PBMCs, collected at surgery. Source of these receptors: a male donor with early-stage non-small cell lung cancer. Each CDR3 is given with its conserved first and last residue. D genes are given only for firm matches. The listing skips clone size in some rows; elsewhere it reads once, few, many or a size class.

TRBD1	TRBV5-1	many	TRBJ1-5	CASSVGQGDQPQHF	TGCGCCAGCAGCGTAGGACAGGGGGATCAGCCCCAGCATTTT
-	TRBV6-5	many	TRBJ2-1	CASSYPGYNEQFF	TGTGCCAGCAGTTATCCGGGGTACAATGAGCAGTTCTTC
-	TRBV28	few	TRBJ2-1	CASSLFSRHNEQFF	TGTGCCAGCAGTTTATTTTCACGTCACAATGAGCAGTTCTTC
-	TRBV20-1	-	TRBJ1-1	CSAGDPTGNTEAFF	TGCAGTGCTGGGGACCCGACAGGGAACACTGAAGCTTTCTTT
-	TRBV12-3/TRBV12-4	-	TRBJ2-1	CASSSDLDEQFF	TGTGCCAGCAGTTCCGATCTAGATGAGCAGTTCTTC
TRBD2	TRBV7-9	many	TRBJ2-1	CASSSGLAPSRVNEQFF	TGTGCCAGCAGCTCGGGACTAGCGCCGAGCAGGGTGAATGAGCAGTTCTTC
-	TRBV27	-	TRBJ2-3	CASRAWGAGTDTQYF	TGTGCCAGCAGGGCCTGGGGGGCGGGCACAGATACGCAGTATTTT
-	TRBV5-1	few	TRBJ1-1	CASSDGTVNTEAFF	TGCGCCAGCAGCGACGGGACGGTGAACACTGAAGCTTTCTTT
TRBD1	TRBV5-1	few	TRBJ1-4	CASSDRVGPTTNEKLFF	TGCGCCAGCAGCGACAGGGTAGGCCCGACAACTAATGAAAAACTGTTTTTT
TRBD2	TRBV7-9	few	TRBJ2-3	CASSPSGRLTDTQYF	TGTGCCAGCAGCCCTAGCGGGAGGTTGACAGATACGCAGTATTTT
-	TRBV28	-	TRBJ2-7	CASSGNYYEQYF	TGTGCCAGCAGTGGGAACTATTACGAGCAGTACTTC
TRBD2	TRBV20-1	-	TRBJ2-3	CSAGLTSGGSDTQYF	TGCAGTGCTGGCTTGACTAGCGGGGGGTCAGATACGCAGTATTTT
-	TRBV18	few	TRBJ1-1	CASSAPGPTNTEAFF	TGTGCCAGCTCAGCGCCGGGACCGACGAACACTGAAGCTTTCTTT
-	TRBV9	few	TRBJ1-2	CASSVGWGFQANYGYTF	TGTGCCAGCAGCGTAGGATGGGGCTTCCAAGCTAACTATGGCTACACCTTC
-	TRBV6-5	once	TRBJ2-5	CASSSPGLLETQYF	TGTGCCAGCAGTTCCCCGGGACTTCTGGAGACCCAGTACTTC
-	TRBV6-5	-	TRBJ2-7	CASSPGSYEQYF	TGTGCCAGCAGTCCCGGATCCTACGAGCAGTACTTC
-	TRBV6-6	few	TRBJ1-6	CASNLGTLNSPLHF	TGTGCCAGCAACCTAGGGACGCTCAATTCACCCCTCCACTTT
TRBD2	TRBV2	many	TRBJ2-1	CASSYLAGGSYNEQFF	TGTGCCAGCAGCTACCTAGCGGGAGGTTCCTACAATGAGCAGTTCTTC
TRBD1	TRBV5-5	-	TRBJ2-5	CASSLDAGGETQYF	TGTGCCAGCAGCTTGGATGCAGGGGGAGAGACCCAGTACTTC
-	TRBV5-1	few	TRBJ1-2	CASSLDGKGYTF	TGCGCCAGCAGCTTGGATGGTAAAGGCTACACCTTC
TRBD1	TRBV6-5	many	TRBJ2-7	CASSYGGQGSEQYF	TGTGCCAGCAGTTACGGCGGACAGGGCTCCGAGCAGTACTTC
-	TRBV29-1	many	TRBJ1-2	CSVSRDFYGYTF	TGCAGCGTTTCCAGGGATTTCTATGGCTACACCTTC
-	TRBV5-1	-	TRBJ2-3	CASSLEQGGHTDSQYF	TGCGCCAGCAGCTTGGAACAGGGAGGGCACACAGATTCGCAGTATTTT
-	TRBV7-2	many	TRBJ2-1	CASSGQLDNEQFF	TGTGCCAGCAGTGGACAGCTAGACAATGAGCAGTTCTTC
TRBD1	TRBV28	many	TRBJ1-2	CASSSWDSEQTYGYTF	TGTGCCAGCAGTTCCTGGGACAGCGAGCAGACCTATGGCTACACCTTC
-	TRBV12-3/TRBV12-4	-	TRBJ2-7	CASRPFGRSYNEQYF	TGTGCCAGCAGACCTTTCGGCAGGAGCTACAATGAGCAGTACTTC
-	TRBV29-1	-	TRBJ2-2	CSVEDLMRGNTGELFF	TGCAGCGTTGAAGATCTTATGCGGGGCAACACCGGGGAGCTGTTTTTT
-	TRBV7-8	many	TRBJ2-7	CASSRSSGAGARYEQYF	TGTGCCAGCAGCCGGAGTAGTGGGGCGGGGGCCCGCTACGAGCAGTACTTC
-	TRBV29-1	few	TRBJ2-6	CSVASSGANVLTF	TGCAGCGTTGCAAGCTCTGGGGCCAACGTCCTGACTTTC
TRBD2	TRBV5-1	few	TRBJ2-3	CASSRGSSGSADTQYF	TGCGCCAGCAGCCGAGGCTCTAGCGGGAGCGCAGATACGCAGTATTTT
TRBD1	TRBV5-1	few	TRBJ1-1	CASSFRQGKGTEAFF	TGCGCCAGCAGCTTTCGACAGGGAAAGGGCACTGAAGCTTTCTTT
-	TRBV28	-	TRBJ2-7	CASRGSLAPYEQYF	TGTGCCAGCAGGGGCAGTTTAGCCCCCTACGAGCAGTACTTC
-	TRBV5-1	-	TRBJ1-5	CASSLAPDNQPQHF	TGCGCCAGCAGCTTGGCGCCAGATAATCAGCCCCAGCATTTT
TRBD2	TRBV20-1	few	TRBJ2-1	CSANPGLAVYNEQFF	TGCAGTGCTAACCCCGGACTAGCGGTCTACAATGAGCAGTTCTTC
-	TRBV4-1	many	TRBJ1-3	CASSQDTGNTIYF	TGCGCCAGCAGCCAAGACACAGGAAACACCATATATTTT
-	TRBV11-2	-	TRBJ2-1	CASISRIGGMVYNEQIF	TGCGCCAGCATCTCCAGGATTGGCGGAATGGTCTACAATGAGCAGATCTTC
-	TRBV29-1	-	TRBJ1-1	CSYVIVEAFF	TGCAGCTACGTAATCGTTGAAGCTTTCTTT
-	TRBV11-1	many	TRBJ2-1	CASSHRNLGTYNEQFF	TGTGCCAGCAGCCATAGAAACTTAGGAACCTACAATGAGCAGTTCTTC
TRBD2	TRBV4-2	few	TRBJ2-3	CASSPTGLAGEDTQYF	TGTGCCAGCAGCCCTACGGGACTAGCGGGAGAAGATACGCAGTATTTT
TRBD1	TRBV20-1	-	TRBJ1-5	CSARLRGLNQPQHF	TGCAGTGCTAGGCTCAGGGGGCTCAATCAGCCCCAGCATTTT
TRBD1	TRBV9	-	TRBJ1-4	CASSQGQGDEKLFF	TGTGCCAGCAGCCAGGGACAGGGGGATGAAAAACTGTTTTTT
-	TRBV12-3/TRBV12-4	many	TRBJ1-4	CASSLATGANEKLFF	TGTGCCAGCAGTTTGGCGACAGGAGCTAATGAAAAACTGTTTTTT
-	TRBV2	-	TRBJ2-3	CASYGTDTQYF	TGTGCCAGCTACGGCACAGATACGCAGTATTTT
TRBD1	TRBV10-3	few	TRBJ1-4	CAISESQPGQGSEKLFF	TGTGCCATCAGTGAGTCACAGCCGGGACAGGGGAGTGAAAAACTGTTTTTT
-	TRBV9	few	TRBJ1-2	CASRLSPANYGYTF	TGTGCCAGCAGACTTAGTCCGGCTAACTATGGCTACACCTTC
TRBD1	TRBV15	-	TRBJ1-5	CATSRDAGQGARRNQPQHF	TGTGCCACCAGCAGAGATGCGGGACAGGGGGCGCGTAGGAATCAGCCCCAGCATTTT
TRBD1	TRBV23-1	few	TRBJ2-1	CASSQPGQGDNEQFF	TGCGCCAGCAGTCAACCAGGACAGGGAGACAATGAGCAGTTCTTC
-	TRBV10-3	-	TRBJ1-1	CAISESTSWNTEAFF	TGTGCCATCAGTGAATCGACGAGCTGGAACACTGAAGCTTTCTTT
-	TRBV5-6	medium-sized	TRBJ1-5	CASSFWNQPQHF	TGTGCCAGCAGCTTTTGGAATCAGCCCCAGCATTTT
-	TRBV11-2	few	TRBJ2-6	CASSLTGFVAAGANVLTF	TGTGCCAGCAGCCTGACAGGTTTTGTCGCTGCTGGGGCCAACGTCCTGACTTTC
-	TRBV7-8	-	TRBJ1-6	CASGQYNSPLHF	TGTGCCAGCGGACAGTATAATTCACCCCTCCACTTT
-	TRBV29-1	many	TRBJ2-1	CSVEDQVGESEQFF	TGCAGCGTTGAAGATCAGGTAGGGGAAAGTGAGCAGTTCTTC
-	TRBV20-1	few	TRBJ2-1	CSASTELVGEQFF	TGCAGTGCTAGTACAGAATTAGTGGGTGAGCAGTTCTTC
-	TRBV12-3/TRBV12-4	-	TRBJ1-2	CASSLRGYGYTF	TGTGCCAGCAGTTTGAGGGGCTATGGCTACACCTTC
TRBD2	TRBV29-1	few	TRBJ2-7	CSAELAGGPYEQYF	TGCAGCGCCGAACTAGCGGGAGGGCCCTACGAGCAGTACTTC
TRBD1	TRBV5-1	few	TRBJ1-5	CASSPLPTGNGQPQHF	TGCGCCAGCAGCCCCTTACCGACAGGGAACGGGCAGCCCCAGCATTTT
TRBD2	TRBV20-1	many	TRBJ2-1	CSARDWGLASNEQFF	TGCAGTGCTAGAGATTGGGGACTAGCTTCCAATGAGCAGTTCTTC
-	TRBV18	many	TRBJ2-1	CASSLTRPDGGEQFF	TGTGCCAGCTCACTAACCCGGCCTGACGGCGGTGAGCAGTTCTTC
-	TRBV7-2	few	TRBJ2-1	CASAPPNTRQFF	TGTGCCAGCGCCCCACCGAACACCCGGCAGTTCTTC
-	TRBV5-4	few	TRBJ1-6	CASSPPGRGNSPLHF	TGTGCCAGCAGCCCACCGGGACGGGGTAATTCACCCCTCCACTTT